A single sample gave rise to the 7 T cell receptor beta chains below, sequenced in a study of T cell changes during pregnancy in multiple sclerosis. Only in-frame clones appear in the TCRdb table, and some are missing; sequencing was by immunoSEQ multiplex PCR. Among 35,000 to 50,000 clones listed, roughly nine tenths were seen once. The material sequenced was CD4+ T cells from peripheral blood mononuclear cells, taken in the second trimester of pregnancy. These receptors all stem from a female donor with multiple sclerosis, enrolled in a pregnancy study.

The chain is built from TRBV9 and TRBJ2-5, with D unresolved. Germline V gene sequence: CDR1 SGDLS, CDR2 YYNGEE. The V and J ends lost 2 bases and 2 bases respectively, with 4 bases between them. The CDR3 loop spans 12 amino acids. DNA of the CDR3: TGTGCCAGCAGCGTGTCGCAAGAGACCCAGTACTTC. Translating it yields CASSVSQETQYF.

The genes are TRBV4-2 and TRBJ2-3, with 10 bases fitting TRBD2. V shed 3 bases and J 0 bases; nucleotides not matched to a gene: 6. Germline values: CDR1 LGHNA, CDR2 YNFKEQ. This CDR3 spans 17 amino acids. CDR3 sequence: CASSQMSGRGSTDTQYF. The CDR3 bases are TGTGCCAGCAGCCAGATGAGCGGGAGGGGTAGCACAGATACGCAGTATTTT.

J is TRBJ2-1 and V is TRBV18; 9 bases align to TRBD2. Per germline, CDR1 KGHSH and CDR2 LQKENI. The CDR3 totals 15 residues. V shed 4 bases, J shed 4 bases, and the junction held 5 bases outside the gene matches. This CDR3 reads CASSRTSGLYNEQFF. In DNA form, the CDR3 reads TGTGCCAGCTCACGTACTAGCGGGCTATACAATGAGCAGTTCTTC. The full variable domain, its missing parts supplied by reference TRBV18 and TRBJ2-1, is NAGVMQNPRHLVRRRGQEARLRCSPMKGHSHVYWYRQLPEEGLKFMVYLQKENIIDESGMPKERFSAEFPKEGPSILRIQQVVRGDSAAYFCASSRTSGLYNEQFFGPGTRLTVL.

DNA for the CDR3: TGTGCCAGCAGTGCAGGGGTTCCGTTCACTGGAAACACCATATATTTT. Translated: CASSAGVPFTGNTIYF. The genes are TRBV6-1 and TRBJ1-3, with a possible D match to TRBD1 (6 bases). The germline CDR1 and CDR2 sequences are MNHNS and SASEGT. This CDR3 contains 16 residues. Trimming shortened V by 4 bases and J by 2 bases, and 15 bases separated the two germline ends.

The rearrangement joins TRBV28 to TRBJ1-4; perhaps TRBD1 as D (6 bases). This CDR3 is 13 amino acids long. Trimming left V 5 bases short and J 11 bases short, with 15 bases between. Germline V gives CDR1 MDHEN, CDR2 SYDVKM. The CDR3 DNA reads as TGTGCCAGCAGTCTAGAGGGGGTCCGGAAACTGTTTTTT. It is translated as CASSLEGVRKLFF.

The chain couples TRBV29-1 to TRBJ2-3; TRBD1 matches at 8 bases. In germline, CDR1 is SQVTM, CDR2 ANQGSEA. V lost 5 bases and J lost 4; bases outside the gene matches: 8. CDR3 length equals 14 residues. This CDR3 reads CSVPRTGSADTQYF. The CDR3 DNA reads TGCAGCGTTCCCAGGACAGGGTCAGCAGATACGCAGTATTTT.

This clone has a single count. This sequence joins TRBV5-6 and TRBJ2-7; 8 bases map to TRBD1. The CDR3 has 15 residues. Germline assignment: CDR1 SGHDT and CDR2 YYEEEE. Germline trimming cut 4 bases from V and 5 bases from J; bases unmatched to any gene: 11. CDR3 region: CASSQRTGTPNEQYF. CDR3 bases: TGTGCCAGCAGCCAACGGACAGGGACGCCTAACGAGCAGTACTTC.